What follows are 27 T cell receptor beta chains derived from one specimen sequenced in a study of a mutant IDH1 vaccine in newly diagnosed glioma. Method: immunoSEQ multiplex PCR; TCRdb's copy keeps in-frame clones and lacks some. The repertoire holds about 50,000 clones, 80% to 95% seen once, with 2% to 2.5% in the top ten. Antigens for these TCRs are unknown. Sample time point: week 35, safety follow-up. Each dose delivered 300 ug of mutant IDH1 20-mer peptide subcutaneously with imiquimod. Specimen: PBMCs, collected from a glioma patient whose treatment included an IDH1 peptide vaccine. The source of these receptors is a man aged 45-65 years with glioma.

The chain recombines TRBV9 with TRBJ2-7, with D perhaps matching TRBD2 (6 bases). This CDR3 is 13 amino acids long. Trimming removed 0 bases from V and 2 bases from J, with 6 bases in between. Germline lookup yields CDR1 SGDLS and CDR2 YYNGEE. The CDR3 loop reads CASSVAGAYEQYF. In DNA, the CDR3 is TGTGCCAGCAGCGTAGCGGGAGCCTACGAGCAGTACTTC.

In its sample, this clone was seen once. This chain links TRBV28 with TRBJ2-1, with 11 nucleotides matching TRBD2. The CDR3 has 16 residues. The germline CDR1 and CDR2 sequences are MDHEN and SYDVKM. Trimming removed 2 bases from V and 2 bases from J; junction bases left unmatched: 2. The CDR3 protein is CASSLNSGGAYNEQFF. CDR3 coding DNA: TGTGCCAGCAGTTTAAATAGCGGGGGGGCCTACAATGAGCAGTTCTTC.

The chain combines TRBV28 with TRBJ1-1; a possible D gene is TRBD1 (6 bases). Germline CDR1 and CDR2: MDHEN and SYDVKM. This CDR3 has 13 residues. V gave up 5 bases and J gave up 8 bases, with 15 bases separating them. The CDR3 is CASSTFRGVEAFF. Written as DNA, the CDR3 is TGTGCCAGCAGTACATTTAGGGGGGTAGAAGCTTTCTTT. The variable domain in full, with the rest retrieved from reference TRBV28 and TRBJ1-1, is DVKVTQSSRYLVKRTGEKVFLECVQDMDHENMFWYRQDPGLGLRLIYFSYDVKMKEKGDIPEGYSVSREKKERFSLILESASTNQTSMYLCASSTFRGVEAFFGQGTRLTVV.

This chain uses TRBV15 with TRBJ2-7; 8 nucleotides agree with TRBD1. The CDR3 consists of 15 residues. From germline, CDR1 is LNHNV and CDR2 YYDKDF (reference sequence). The V gene end was trimmed by 4 bases and the J gene end by 0 bases; junction bases not matched to a gene: 5. The CDR3 is CATSTRTGISYEQYF. The CDR3 DNA reads as TGTGCCACCAGCACAAGGACAGGGATCTCCTACGAGCAGTACTTC.

V gene TRBV5-1 combines with J gene TRBJ2-7; D is unclear. V lost 0 bases, J lost 7 bases, and 17 bases lay in between. CDR1 is SGHRS and CDR2 is YFSETQ in the germline V gene. The CDR3 runs 15 residues. CDR3 sequence (DNA): TGCGCCAGCAGCTTGGGTCAGCATGGCGGTGGGGAGCAGTACTTC. Encoded protein: CASSLGQHGGGEQYF.

This sequence joins TRBV10-1 and TRBJ2-7, with 9 positions matching TRBD1. The trim removed 5 bases at V and 1 base at J, leaving 3 bases unmatched. CDR1 is WNHNN, CDR2 SYGVQD, per germline (reference sequence). This CDR3 spans 14 amino acids. This CDR3 reads CASSLGTGSYEQYF. CDR3 DNA sequence: TGCGCCAGCAGTTTAGGGACAGGGTCCTACGAGCAGTACTTC.

The chain joins TRBV4-1 to TRBJ1-5; D might be TRBD1 (6 bases). The CDR3 sequence is 15 residues long. In germline, CDR1 is MGHRA, CDR2 YSYEKL. The V and J ends lost 0 bases and 7 bases respectively, with 13 bases between them. CDR3 coding DNA: TGCGCCAGCAGCCAAGATGCGGGGGGCGAACAGCCCCAGCATTTT. Amino acids: CASSQDAGGEQPQHF.

The chain couples TRBV7-6 to TRBJ2-5, with 10 bases aligning to TRBD1. CDR1 is SGHVS, CDR2 FNYEAQ, per germline. After removal of 8 bases from V and 4 bases from J, the junction contained 1 base not matched to a gene. This CDR3 has 12 residues. The DNA of the CDR3 is TGTGCCAGCGGGACAGGGGTAGAGACCCAGTACTTC. Translating gives CASGTGVETQYF.

The rearrangement joins TRBV7-6 to TRBJ1-1, with D possibly TRBD1 on 6 matching bases. V shed 5 bases and J shed 1 base, with 17 bases lying between them. CDR1 and CDR2 from the germline V gene are SGHVS and FNYEAQ. The length of the CDR3 is 16 residues. CDR3: CASSTPAGTPNTEAFF. CDR3 DNA: TGTGCCAGCAGCACGCCGGCCGGGACACCGAACACTGAAGCTTTCTTT.

V usage is TRBV7-2 and J usage is TRBJ1-4, with D possibly matching TRBD1 (5 bases). The CDR3 is made up of 15 amino acids. Germline V gene data show CDR1 as SGHTA and CDR2 as FQGNSA. The V gene lost 2 bases and the J gene lost 3 bases, with 10 bases spanning the gap. CDR3 region: CASSLIRDSNEKLFF. DNA for the CDR3: TGTGCCAGCAGCTTAATCAGGGATTCTAATGAAAAACTGTTTTTT.

Details on this clone: This CDR3 is also generated by other DNA sequences in the sample. The rearrangement uses TRBV9 and TRBJ1-2; no definite D call. Germline values: CDR1 SGDLS, CDR2 YYNGEE. The V gene lost 3 bases and the J gene lost 5 bases, with 8 bases spanning the gap. The CDR3 length is 12 residues. The chain's CDR3 is CASSGGGYGYTF. The CDR3 DNA reads TGTGCCAGCAGCGGGGGAGGTTATGGCTACACCTTC.

J is TRBJ2-2 and V is TRBV2; a weak D match, TRBD2 (6 bases). The germline V gene encodes CDR1 SNHLY and CDR2 FYNNEI. The CDR3 is made up of 14 amino acids. V was shortened by 9 bases and J by 5 bases, with 16 bases between the two germline ends. The CDR3: CARRDGRGTGELFF. The DNA for the CDR3 is TGTGCCAGAAGGGACGGGAGAGGTACCGGGGAGCTGTTTTTT. The whole variable domain, remainder taken from reference TRBV2 and TRBJ2-2, is EPEVTQTPSHQVTQMGQEVILRCVPISNHLYFYWYRQILGQKVEFLVSFYNNEISEKSEIFDDQFSVERPDGSNFTLKIRSTKLEDSAMYFCARRDGRGTGELFFGEGSRLTVL.

The genes are TRBV5-4 and TRBJ1-2; 7 bases map to TRBD1. CDR3 length: 16 residues. Germline CDR1 reads SGHNT; CDR2 reads YYREEE (reference sequence). V shed 0 bases and J 0 bases; nucleotides not matched to a gene: 5. Here the CDR3 reads CASSLAGGLANYGYTF. In DNA form, the CDR3 reads TGTGCCAGCAGCTTGGCAGGGGGACTAGCTAACTATGGCTACACCTTC.

The V gene is TRBV4-1, the J gene TRBJ2-4; D unclear. V was trimmed by 0 bases and J by 1 base, leaving 13 bases between them. This CDR3 has 17 amino acids. Germline V gene sequence: CDR1 MGHRA, CDR2 YSYEKL. The CDR3 DNA is TGCGCCAGCAGCCAAGACCCCGTTTCGGCGGCCAAAAACATTCAGTACTTC. Translating it yields CASSQDPVSAAKNIQYF.

This rearrangement joins TRBV9 to TRBJ1-1; D unresolved. Germline V gives CDR1 SGDLS, CDR2 YYNGEE. Between the trimmed V and J ends, which lost 3 bases and 1 base, there was a span of 13 bases. This CDR3 has 15 residues. This CDR3 reads CASSAQLYGNTEAFF. CDR3 nucleotide sequence: TGTGCCAGCAGCGCCCAGCTTTACGGGAACACTGAAGCTTTCTTT.

The rearrangement uses TRBV11-2 and TRBJ2-7, with D perhaps matching TRBD1 (5 bases). The V gene lost 1 base and the J gene lost 2 bases, with 18 bases spanning the gap. This CDR3 spans 17 amino acids. Germline values: CDR1 SGHAT, CDR2 FQNNGV. The CDR3 DNA follows: TGTGCCAGCAGCTTAGTTGTAACGGCAGGGTCCGCCTACGAGCAGTACTTC. Amino acid sequence: CASSLVVTAGSAYEQYF.

This chain links TRBV5-1 with TRBJ2-5, with 12 bases lining up with TRBD1. CDR3 length equals 16 residues. Trimming at V came to 3 bases and at J to 5 bases, leaving 8 bases not matched to a gene. Germline V gene data show CDR1 as SGHRS and CDR2 as YFSETQ. The CDR3 sequence: CASSSSGTGGWETQYF. The CDR3 region has the DNA TGCGCCAGCAGCTCCTCCGGGACAGGGGGCTGGGAGACCCAGTACTTC.

The chain carries TRBV4-3 and TRBJ1-4, with 11 bases aligning to TRBD1. With 1 base clipped from V and 3 bases from J, the junction kept 4 bases outside the gene matches. The CDR3 is 17 residues long. Germline V gives CDR1 LGHNA, CDR2 YSLEER. The CDR3 spells CASSQGTGGLSNEKLFF. DNA for the CDR3: TGCGCCAGCAGCCAAGGGACAGGGGGCTTATCTAATGAAAAACTGTTTTTT.

The chain combines TRBV10-3 with TRBJ1-1, with D perhaps TRBD1 (5 bases). The CDR3 runs to 13 residues. CDR1 ENHRY and CDR2 SYGVKD come from the germline V gene. With 4 bases removed from V and 1 base from J, the gap between germline ends came to 7 bases. The CDR3 DNA reads as TGTGCCATCAGTGGGGGCCGGAACACTGAAGCTTTCTTT. It codes for CAISGGRNTEAFF.

The rearrangement links TRBV2 to TRBJ1-5; TRBD1 is a possible D gene (5 bases). Germline V gives CDR1 SNHLY, CDR2 FYNNEI. The V gene lost 3 bases and the J gene lost 2 bases, with 8 bases spanning the gap. The CDR3 sequence is 14 residues long. CDR3 coding DNA: TGTGCCAGCAGTGACAGGGTGGGCAATCAGCCCCAGCATTTT. It encodes CASSDRVGNQPQHF.

This clone was counted a single time. The V call is TRBV4-1, the J call TRBJ2-7; D is possibly TRBD2 (6 bases). Germline CDR1 reads MGHRA; CDR2 reads YSYEKL. The CDR3 has 16 residues. The germline V and J ends were trimmed by 0 bases and 0 bases, with 12 bases remaining between them. CDR3 amino acids: CASSQDRGTVSYEQYF. For the CDR3, the DNA is TGCGCCAGCAGCCAAGATCGGGGGACGGTCTCCTACGAGCAGTACTTC.

J is TRBJ1-6 and V is TRBV30; TRBD1 agrees at 7 bases. The CDR3 is 13 residues long. The trim removed 3 bases at V and 10 bases at J, leaving 6 bases unmatched. From germline, CDR1 is GTSNPN and CDR2 SVGIG (reference sequence). CDR3 DNA: TGTGCCTGGAGGCTGACAGGGCTGTCACCCCTCCACTTT. It specifies CAWRLTGLSPLHF.

This rearrangement joins TRBV6-6 to TRBJ2-7; 12 positions match TRBD2. The CDR3 is 16 residues long. CDR1 is MNHNY and CDR2 is SVGAGI in the germline V gene (reference sequence). J lost 5 bases, V lost 4 bases, and 9 bases had no gene match. Here the CDR3 reads CASSSPGLAGHHEQYF. CDR3 nucleotides: TGTGCCAGCAGTTCCCCCGGACTAGCGGGACACCACGAGCAGTACTTC.

The genes are TRBV4-1 and TRBJ1-5, with no clear D. Trimming shortened V by 1 base and J by 5 bases, and 12 bases separated the two germline ends. From germline, CDR1 is MGHRA and CDR2 YSYEKL. CDR3 length: 15 amino acids. The CDR3 nucleotides read TGCGCCAGCAGCCAAGGAGTCCAGAAGCATCAGCCCCAGCATTTT. This sequence encodes CASSQGVQKHQPQHF.

This rearrangement joins TRBV6-6 to TRBJ1-4, with D tentatively TRBD1 (5 bases). V lost 4 bases to trimming and J lost 1 base, with 10 bases between them. The CDR3 runs to 15 residues. Germline V lookup: CDR1 MNHNY, CDR2 SVGAGI (reference sequence). The CDR3 DNA follows: TGTGCCAGCAGTTTCAGGGTGCGAACTAATGAAAAACTGTTTTTT. Translation: CASSFRVRTNEKLFF.

The chain is built from TRBV4-2 and TRBJ2-5, with D perhaps given as TRBD1 or TRBD2 (5 bases each). V lost 0 bases, J lost 11 bases, and 22 bases lay in between. Germline V gene sequence: CDR1 LGHNA, CDR2 YNFKEQ. This CDR3 has 16 amino acids. CDR3 nucleotide sequence: TGTGCCAGCAGCCAAGATGTCAGGGACCCATGGGGAGAGCAGTACTTC. It encodes CASSQDVRDPWGEQYF.

The chain links TRBV4-2 to TRBJ2-5; no clear D. There are 15 residues in the CDR3. CDR1 and CDR2 (germline): LGHNA, YNFKEQ. Trimming removed 4 bases from V and 3 bases from J, with 15 bases in between. The chain's CDR3 is CASSLGVRAEETQYF. CDR3 coding DNA: TGTGCCAGCAGCCTTGGGGTAAGAGCTGAAGAGACCCAGTACTTC.